This T cell receptor (beta chain) was sequenced for a study of radiotherapy plus CTLA-4 blockade in lung cancer. Study in general: Patients showed objective responses in approximately 17% of cases and disease control in just over 30%.

Note on this clone: Antigen specificity is unknown.

The table came from immunoSEQ multiplex PCR; TCRdb's copy has only in-frame clones and leaves some out. The data contain about 110,000 clones, around 84% of them singletons. CTLA-4 blockade with ipilimumab, together with focal radiation, was given to patients with chemo-refractory metastatic non-small-cell lung cancer. Germline CDR1 reads SGDLS; CDR2 reads YYNGEE. With 4 bases removed from V and 3 bases from J, the gap between germline ends came to 13 bases. CDR3 size: 14 residues. General study findings and limits: Best predicting response, reportedly, were early blood T cell clone dynamics, with interferon-beta. TCR clones from tumors expanded in blood after radiotherapy plus ipilimumab.

The chain joins TRBV9 to TRBJ1-2; D may be TRBD1 (6 bases). Specimen: peripheral blood, collected from a patient treated with radiotherapy plus ipilimumab. This clonotype originated in a human donor with non-small cell lung cancer that progressed on radiotherapy plus ipilimumab. Some clones in this sample may be carry-over from other donors' samples. CDR3 DNA sequence: TGTGCCAGCAGCTCCGGGGGGGGCTACTATGGCTACACCTTC. Translating gives CASSSGGGYYGYTF.